This T cell receptor (beta chain) was identified in a study of T cells expressing NK-cell markers. Looking at the study overall: Eight donors were sequenced, seven testing HCMV-seropositive and one testing seronegative. Study conclusions and caveats: Dominant NKG2C+ clonotypes accounted for roughly 1.0-8% of CD8+ T cells in more than 5 donors.

CDR3 length equals 16 residues. CDR1 is LGHDT and CDR2 is YNNKEL in the germline V gene (reference sequence). Remarks on this clonotype: Its specificity is unknown.

Beta-chain TCR cDNA was generated via 5'RACE template switching with UMIs. TCRdb re-called the 5' RACE reads and gives one entry per CDR3 protein, without DNA. This sample's table reports 200,000 to 300,000 distinct CDR3 sequences. The TCR sequence derives from a man between 18 and 29 years old in good health. The chain joins TRBV3-1 to TRBJ2-1; TCRdb proposes TRBD1, but this gene call is untestable without DNA. Input material: blood T cells: a sorted CD56 or NKG2C T cell subset, CD4+ or CD8+ T cells, or bulk PBMC T cells (not recorded which). The CDR3 loop is CASSQRGTLAYNEQFF.